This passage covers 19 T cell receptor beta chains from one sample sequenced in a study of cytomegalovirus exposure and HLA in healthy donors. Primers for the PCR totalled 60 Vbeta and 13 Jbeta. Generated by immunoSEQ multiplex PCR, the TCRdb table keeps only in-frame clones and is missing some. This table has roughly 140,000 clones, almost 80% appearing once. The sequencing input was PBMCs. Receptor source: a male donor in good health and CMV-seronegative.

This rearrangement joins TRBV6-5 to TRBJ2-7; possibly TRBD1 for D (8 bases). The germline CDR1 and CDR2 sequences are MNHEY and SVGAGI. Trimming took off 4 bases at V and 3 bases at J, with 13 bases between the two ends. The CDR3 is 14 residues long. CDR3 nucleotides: TGTGCCAGCAGTTCACAGGGGGAGGGCTACGAGCAGTACTTC. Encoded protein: CASSSQGEGYEQYF.

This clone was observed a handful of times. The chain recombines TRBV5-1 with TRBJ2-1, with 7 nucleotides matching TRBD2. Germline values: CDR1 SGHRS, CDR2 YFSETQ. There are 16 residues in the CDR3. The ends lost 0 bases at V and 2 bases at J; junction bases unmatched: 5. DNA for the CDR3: TGCGCCAGCAGCTTGGGGGGAGGGAACACCTACAATGAGCAGTTCTTC. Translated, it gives CASSLGGGNTYNEQFF.

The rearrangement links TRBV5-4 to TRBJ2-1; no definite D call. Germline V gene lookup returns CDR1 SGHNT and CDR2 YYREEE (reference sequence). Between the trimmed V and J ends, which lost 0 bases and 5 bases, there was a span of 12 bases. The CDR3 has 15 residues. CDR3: CASSLGGRRNNEQFF. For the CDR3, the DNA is TGTGCCAGCAGCTTGGGTGGGCGTAGGAACAATGAGCAGTTCTTC.

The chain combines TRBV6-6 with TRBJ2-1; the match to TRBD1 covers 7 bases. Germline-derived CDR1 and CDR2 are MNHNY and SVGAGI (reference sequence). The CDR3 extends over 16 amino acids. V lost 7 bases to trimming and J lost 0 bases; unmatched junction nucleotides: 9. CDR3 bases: TGTGCCAGCATTGGTACAGGGGTGAGCTCCTACAATGAGCAGTTCTTC. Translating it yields CASIGTGVSSYNEQFF.

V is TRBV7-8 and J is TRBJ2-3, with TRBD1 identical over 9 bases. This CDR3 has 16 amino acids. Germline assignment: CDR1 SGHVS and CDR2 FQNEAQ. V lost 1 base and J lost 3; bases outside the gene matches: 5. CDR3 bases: TGTGCCAGCAGCTTAGGGGCCGGGACAGGGACAGATACGCAGTATTTT. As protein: CASSLGAGTGTDTQYF.

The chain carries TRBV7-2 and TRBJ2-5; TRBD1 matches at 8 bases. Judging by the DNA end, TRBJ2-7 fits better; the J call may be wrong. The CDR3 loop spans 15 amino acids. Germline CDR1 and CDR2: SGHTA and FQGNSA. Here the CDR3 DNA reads TGTGCCAGCAGCTTCGCCGAAACAGGGGGTTACGAGCAGTACTTC. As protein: CASSFAETGGYEQYF.

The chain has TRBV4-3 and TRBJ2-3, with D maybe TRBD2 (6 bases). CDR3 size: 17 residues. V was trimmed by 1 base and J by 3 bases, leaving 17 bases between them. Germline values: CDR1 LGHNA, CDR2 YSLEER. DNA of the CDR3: TGCGCCAGCAGCCAAGGGGGGAGAACTAGCAGAACAGATACGCAGTATTTT. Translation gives CASSQGGRTSRTDTQYF.

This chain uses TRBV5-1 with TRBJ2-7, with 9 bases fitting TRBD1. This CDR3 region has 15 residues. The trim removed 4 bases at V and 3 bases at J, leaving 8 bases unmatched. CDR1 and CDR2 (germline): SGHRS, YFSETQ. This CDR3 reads CASSPNPGQGYEQYF. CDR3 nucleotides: TGCGCCAGCAGCCCCAATCCGGGACAGGGCTACGAGCAGTACTTC.

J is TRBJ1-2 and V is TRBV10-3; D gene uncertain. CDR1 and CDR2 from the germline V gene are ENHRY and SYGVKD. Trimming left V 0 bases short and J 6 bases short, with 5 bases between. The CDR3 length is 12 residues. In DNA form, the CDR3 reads TGTGCCATCAGTGAGTCAGCTAATGGCTACACCTTC. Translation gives CAISESANGYTF.

DNA of the CDR3: TGTGCCAGCAGCCTAGGGATATTGAGGGATGAGCAGTTCTTC. It is translated as CASSLGILRDEQFF. The chain recombines TRBV11-2 with TRBJ2-1, with D tentatively TRBD2 (5 bases). The germline V gene encodes CDR1 SGHAT and CDR2 FQNNGV. V was pared by 5 bases and J by 8 bases, with 16 bases between. This CDR3 contains 14 residues. Drawing the rest from reference TRBV11-2 and TRBJ2-1, the complete variable domain is EAGVAQSPRYKIIEKRQSVAFWCNPISGHATLYWYQQILGQGPKLLIQFQNNGVVDDSQLPKDRFSAERLKGVDSTLKIQPAKLEDSAVYLCASSLGILRDEQFFGPGTRLTVL.

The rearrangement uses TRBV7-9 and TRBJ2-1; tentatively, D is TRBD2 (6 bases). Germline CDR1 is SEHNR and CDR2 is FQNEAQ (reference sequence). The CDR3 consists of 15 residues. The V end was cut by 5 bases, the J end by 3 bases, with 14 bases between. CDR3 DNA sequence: TGTGCCAGCAGCGGAGCGGGCGCGTACTACAATGAGCAGTTCTTC. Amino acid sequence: CASSGAGAYYNEQFF.

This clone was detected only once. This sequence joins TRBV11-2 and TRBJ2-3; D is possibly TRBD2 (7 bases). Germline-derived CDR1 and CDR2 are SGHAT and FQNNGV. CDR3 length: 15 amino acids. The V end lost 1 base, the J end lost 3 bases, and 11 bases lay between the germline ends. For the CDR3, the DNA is TGTGCCAGCAGCTTAGCAGGGAGGGGGACAGATACGCAGTATTTT. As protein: CASSLAGRGTDTQYF. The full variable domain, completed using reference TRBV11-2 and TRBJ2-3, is EAGVAQSPRYKIIEKRQSVAFWCNPISGHATLYWYQQILGQGPKLLIQFQNNGVVDDSQLPKDRFSAERLKGVDSTLKIQPAKLEDSAVYLCASSLAGRGTDTQYFGPGTRLTVL.

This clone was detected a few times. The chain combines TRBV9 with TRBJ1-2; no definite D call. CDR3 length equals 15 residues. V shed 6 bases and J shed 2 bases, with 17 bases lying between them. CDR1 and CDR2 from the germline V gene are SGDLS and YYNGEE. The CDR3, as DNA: TGTGCCAGCACCCCCAGACAAGCCGTAAACTATGGCTACACCTTC. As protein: CASTPRQAVNYGYTF.

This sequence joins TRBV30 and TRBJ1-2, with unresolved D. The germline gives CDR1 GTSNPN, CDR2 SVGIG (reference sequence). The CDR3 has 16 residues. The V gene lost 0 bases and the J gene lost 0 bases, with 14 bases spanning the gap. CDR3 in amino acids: CAWSVLWAEANYGYTF. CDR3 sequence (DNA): TGTGCCTGGAGTGTGCTATGGGCCGAAGCTAACTATGGCTACACCTTC.

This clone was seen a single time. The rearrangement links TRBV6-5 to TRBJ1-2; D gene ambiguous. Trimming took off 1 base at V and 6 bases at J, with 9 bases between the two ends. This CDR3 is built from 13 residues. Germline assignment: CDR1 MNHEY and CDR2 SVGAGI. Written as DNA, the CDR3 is TGTGCCAGCAGTTACTACCAAGAGGATGGCTACACCTTC. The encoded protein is CASSYYQEDGYTF.

This CDR3 is CAGGNPTGGRMNTEAFF. The CDR3 nucleotides read TGTGCCGGGGGGAATCCGACAGGGGGTAGAATGAACACTGAAGCTTTCTTT. The genes are TRBV30 and TRBJ1-1, with TRBD1 matching over 9 bases. V gave up 8 bases and J gave up 0 bases; unmatched junction bases: 16. The CDR3 length is 17 residues. CDR1 is GTSNPN and CDR2 is SVGIG in the germline V gene (reference sequence). Supplemented by reference TRBV30 and TRBJ1-1, the full variable domain reads SQTIHQWPATLVQPVGSPLSLECTVEGTSNPNLYWYRQAAGRGLQLLFYSVGIGQISSEVPQNLSASRPQDRQFILSSKKLLLSDSGFYLCAGGNPTGGRMNTEAFFGQGTRLTVV.

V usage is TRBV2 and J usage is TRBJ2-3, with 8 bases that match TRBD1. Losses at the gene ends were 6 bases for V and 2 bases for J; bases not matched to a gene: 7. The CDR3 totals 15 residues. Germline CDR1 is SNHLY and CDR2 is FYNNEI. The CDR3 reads CASRITGGPTDTQYF. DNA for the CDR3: TGTGCCAGCAGGATAACAGGGGGACCCACAGATACGCAGTATTTT.

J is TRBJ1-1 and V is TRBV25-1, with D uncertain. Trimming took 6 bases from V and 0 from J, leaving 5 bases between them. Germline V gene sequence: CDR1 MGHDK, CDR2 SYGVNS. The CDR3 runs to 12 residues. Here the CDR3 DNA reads TGTGCCAGCAGGGGCATGAACACTGAAGCTTTCTTT. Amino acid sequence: CASRGMNTEAFF.

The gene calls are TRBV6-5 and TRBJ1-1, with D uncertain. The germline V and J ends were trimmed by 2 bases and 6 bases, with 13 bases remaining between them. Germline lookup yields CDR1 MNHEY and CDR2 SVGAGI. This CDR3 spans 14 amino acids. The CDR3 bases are TGTGCCAGCAGTTACATGGCAGGATTCCCTGAAGCTTTCTTT. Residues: CASSYMAGFPEAFF.